The clone carrying this T cell receptor (beta chain) has more than one count but fewer than ten. Its matching antigen is unknown. These data are taken from a study of T-cell reconstitution after alpha-beta-depleted transplantation in children. General observations from the study: Several hundred graft clones that had expanded were reportedly the source of alpha-beta T cells about two months after transplant. Day-60 TCRbeta diversity that was high in some patients was derived from surviving recipient T cells and thymic progenitors.

The CDR3 contains 13 residues. The germline CDR1 and CDR2 sequences are SGHNT and YYREEE (reference sequence). V was pared by 0 bases and J by 5 bases, with 8 bases between. It was with unique molecular identifiers that the TCRbeta library was prepared. TCRdb independently ran MiXCR on the PCR reads; one entry per CDR3 protein. The sample lists fewer than 550,000 distinct CDR3 sequences; roughly a tenth were seen once. This TCR was recovered from a child aged 2 to 10 with inherited bone marrow failure, due to receive a stem cell transplant. The V gene is TRBV5-4, the J gene TRBJ1-1, with D unclear. Here the sequenced sample was PBMCs, taken before TCRalphabeta/CD19-depleted stem cell transplant. CDR3 nucleotides: TGTGCCAGCAGCTTGGCCGGAAGGACTGAAGCTTTCTTT. Protein: CASSLAGRTEAFF. Supplemented by reference TRBV5-4 and TRBJ1-1, the full variable domain reads ETGVTQSPTHLIKTRGQQVTLRCSSQSGHNTVSWYQQALGQGPQFIFQYYREEENGRGNFPPRFSGLQFPNYSSELNVNALELDDSALYLCASSLAGRTEAFFGQGTRLTVV.